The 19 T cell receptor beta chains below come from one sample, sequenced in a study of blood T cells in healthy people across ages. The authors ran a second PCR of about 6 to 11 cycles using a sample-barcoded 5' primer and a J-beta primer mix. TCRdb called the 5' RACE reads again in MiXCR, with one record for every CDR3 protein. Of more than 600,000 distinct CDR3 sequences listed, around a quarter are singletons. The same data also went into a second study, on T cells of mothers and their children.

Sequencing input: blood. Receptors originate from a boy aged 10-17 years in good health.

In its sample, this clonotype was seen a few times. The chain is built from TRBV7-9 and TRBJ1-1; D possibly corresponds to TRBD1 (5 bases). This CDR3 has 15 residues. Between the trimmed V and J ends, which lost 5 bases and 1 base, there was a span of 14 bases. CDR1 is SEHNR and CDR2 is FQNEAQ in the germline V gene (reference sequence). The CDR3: CASSLEGIPNTEAFF. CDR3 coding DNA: TGTGCCAGCAGCCTAGAGGGGATCCCGAACACTGAAGCTTTCTTT.

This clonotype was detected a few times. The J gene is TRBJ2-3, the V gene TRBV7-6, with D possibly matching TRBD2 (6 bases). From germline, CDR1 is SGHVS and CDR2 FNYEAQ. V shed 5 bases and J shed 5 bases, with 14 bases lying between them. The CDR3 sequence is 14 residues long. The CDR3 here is CASSHRLEGDTQYF. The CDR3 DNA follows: TGTGCCAGCAGCCACCGGCTGGAGGGAGATACGCAGTATTTT. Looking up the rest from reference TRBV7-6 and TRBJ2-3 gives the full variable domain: GAGVSQSPRYKVTKRGQDVALRCDPISGHVSLYWYRQALGQGPEFLTYFNYEAQQDKSGLPNDRFSAERPEGSISTLTIQRTEQRDSAMYRCASSHRLEGDTQYFGPGTRLTVL.

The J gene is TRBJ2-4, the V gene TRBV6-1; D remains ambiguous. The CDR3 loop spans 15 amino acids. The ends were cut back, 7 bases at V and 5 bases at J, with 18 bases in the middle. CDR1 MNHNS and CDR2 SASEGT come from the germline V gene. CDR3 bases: TGTGCCAGCACCCTGGACCTCTGGCGAGAAAACATTCAGTACTTC. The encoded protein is CASTLDLWRENIQYF.

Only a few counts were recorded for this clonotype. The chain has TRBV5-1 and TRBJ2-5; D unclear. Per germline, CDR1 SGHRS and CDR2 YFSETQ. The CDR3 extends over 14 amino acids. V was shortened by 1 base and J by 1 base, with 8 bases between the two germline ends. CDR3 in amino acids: CASSLKAFQETQYF. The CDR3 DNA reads TGCGCCAGCAGCTTGAAAGCATTCCAAGAGACCCAGTACTTC. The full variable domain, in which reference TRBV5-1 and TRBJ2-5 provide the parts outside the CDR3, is KAGVTQTPRYLIKTRGQQVTLSCSPISGHRSVSWYQQTPGQGLQFLFEYFSETQRNKGNFPGRFSGRQFSNSRSEMNVSTLELGDSALYLCASSLKAFQETQYFGPGTRLLVL.

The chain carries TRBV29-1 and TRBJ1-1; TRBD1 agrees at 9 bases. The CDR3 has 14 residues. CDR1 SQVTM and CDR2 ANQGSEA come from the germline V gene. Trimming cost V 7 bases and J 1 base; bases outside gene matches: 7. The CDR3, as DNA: TGCAGCGGGTACACAGGGGGCCCGAACACTGAAGCTTTCTTT. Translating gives CSGYTGGPNTEAFF.

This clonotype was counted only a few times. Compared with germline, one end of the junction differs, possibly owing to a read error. CDR3 protein: CACSLGLAGADEQFF. The CDR3 nucleotides read TGTGCCTGCAGCTTAGGGCTAGCGGGAGCGGATGAGCAGTTCTTC. This chain links TRBV7-2 with TRBJ2-1; 10 bases agree with TRBD2. Germline-derived CDR1 and CDR2 are SGHTA and FQGNSA. The CDR3 loop spans 15 amino acids.

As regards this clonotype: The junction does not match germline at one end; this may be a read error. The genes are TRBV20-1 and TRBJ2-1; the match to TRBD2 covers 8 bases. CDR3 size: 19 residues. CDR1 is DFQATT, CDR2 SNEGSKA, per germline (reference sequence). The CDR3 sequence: CSARDRGLVPPSSYNERFF. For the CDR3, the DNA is TGCAGTGCTAGAGATCGGGGACTAGTTCCTCCGAGCTCCTACAATGAGCGGTTCTTC.

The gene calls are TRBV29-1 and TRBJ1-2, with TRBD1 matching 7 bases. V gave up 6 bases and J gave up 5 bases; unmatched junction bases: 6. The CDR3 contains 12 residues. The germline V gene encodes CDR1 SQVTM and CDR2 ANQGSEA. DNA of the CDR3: TGCAGCGTGGTAGGACAGGCATATGGCTACACCTTC. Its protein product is CSVVGQAYGYTF.

The CDR3 DNA follows: TGTGCCAGCCTACGACAGCCCCTAGCCAAAAACATTCAGTACTTC. This encodes CASLRQPLAKNIQYF. The chain carries TRBV2 and TRBJ2-4, with D maybe TRBD1 (5 bases). The CDR3 covers 15 residues. Germline values: CDR1 SNHLY, CDR2 FYNNEI. V was clipped by 8 bases and J by 0 bases, with 14 bases between them. Combining the CDR3 with reference TRBV2 and TRBJ2-4 gives the whole variable domain EPEVTQTPSHQVTQMGQEVILRCVPISNHLYFYWYRQILGQKVEFLVSFYNNEISEKSEIFDDQFSVERPDGSNFTLKIRSTKLEDSAMYFCASLRQPLAKNIQYFGAGTRLSVL.

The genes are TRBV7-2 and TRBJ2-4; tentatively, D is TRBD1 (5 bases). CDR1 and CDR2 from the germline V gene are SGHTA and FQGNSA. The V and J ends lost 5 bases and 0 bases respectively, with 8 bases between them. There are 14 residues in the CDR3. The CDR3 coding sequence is TGTGCCAGCAGCACCAGGGTAGCCAAAAACATTCAGTACTTC. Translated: CASSTRVAKNIQYF.

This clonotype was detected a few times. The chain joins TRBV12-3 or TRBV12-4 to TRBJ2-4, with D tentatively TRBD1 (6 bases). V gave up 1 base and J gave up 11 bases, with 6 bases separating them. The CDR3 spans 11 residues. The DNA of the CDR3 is TGTGCCAGCAGTTTAGAGGGGGTTCAGTACTTC. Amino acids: CASSLEGVQYF.

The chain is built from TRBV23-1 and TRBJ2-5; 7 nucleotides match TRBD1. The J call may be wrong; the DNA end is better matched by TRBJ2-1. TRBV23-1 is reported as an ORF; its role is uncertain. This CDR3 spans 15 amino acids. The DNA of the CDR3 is TGCGCCAGCAGTCTGTCGGGACAGAGTTCTGATGAGCAGTTCTTC. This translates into CASSLSGQSSDEQFF.

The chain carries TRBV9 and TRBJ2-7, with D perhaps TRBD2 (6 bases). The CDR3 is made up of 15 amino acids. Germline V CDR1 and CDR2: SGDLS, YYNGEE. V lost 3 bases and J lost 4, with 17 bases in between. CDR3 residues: CASSGDSGFPYEQYF. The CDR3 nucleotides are TGTGCCAGCAGCGGGGATAGCGGTTTTCCTTACGAGCAGTACTTC.

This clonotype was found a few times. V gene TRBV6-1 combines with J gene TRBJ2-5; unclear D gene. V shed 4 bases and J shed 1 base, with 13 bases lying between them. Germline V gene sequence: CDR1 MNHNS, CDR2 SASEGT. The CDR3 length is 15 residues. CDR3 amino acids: CASSASPSAQETQYF. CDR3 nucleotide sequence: TGTGCCAGCAGTGCCTCCCCCAGCGCCCAAGAGACCCAGTACTTC.

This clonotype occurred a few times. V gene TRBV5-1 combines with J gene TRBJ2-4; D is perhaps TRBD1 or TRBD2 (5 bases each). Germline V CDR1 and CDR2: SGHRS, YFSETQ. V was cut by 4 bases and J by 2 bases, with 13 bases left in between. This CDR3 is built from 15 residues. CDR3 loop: CASSPIGGSKNIQYF. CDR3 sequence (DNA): TGCGCCAGCAGCCCCATTGGGGGATCCAAAAACATTCAGTACTTC.

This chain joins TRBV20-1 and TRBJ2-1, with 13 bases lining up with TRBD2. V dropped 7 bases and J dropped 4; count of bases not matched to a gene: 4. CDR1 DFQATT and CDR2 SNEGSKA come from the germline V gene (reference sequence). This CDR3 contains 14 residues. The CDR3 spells CSGQLAGGYNEQFF. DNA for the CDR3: TGCAGTGGCCAACTAGCGGGAGGGTACAATGAGCAGTTCTTC.

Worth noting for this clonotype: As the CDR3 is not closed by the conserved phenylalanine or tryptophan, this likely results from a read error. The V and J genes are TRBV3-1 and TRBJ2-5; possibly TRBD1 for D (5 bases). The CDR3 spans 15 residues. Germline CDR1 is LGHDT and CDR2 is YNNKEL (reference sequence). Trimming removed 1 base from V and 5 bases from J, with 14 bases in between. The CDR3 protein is CASSQVVGARETQYC. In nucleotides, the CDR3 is TGTGCCAGCAGCCAAGTCGTAGGGGCGAGGGAGACCCAGTACTGC.

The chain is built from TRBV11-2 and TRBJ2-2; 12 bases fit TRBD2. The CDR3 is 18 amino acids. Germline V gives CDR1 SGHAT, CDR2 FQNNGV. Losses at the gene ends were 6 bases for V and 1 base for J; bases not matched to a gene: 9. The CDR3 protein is CASRPRASGRVNTGELFF. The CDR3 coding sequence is TGTGCCAGCAGACCGAGGGCTAGCGGGAGGGTGAACACCGGGGAGCTGTTTTTT.

The CDR3 here is CASSLSGLAMTDTQYF. CDR3 in DNA: TGTGCCAGCAGCTTATCGGGACTAGCGATGACAGATACGCAGTATTTT. The chain links TRBV11-1 to TRBJ2-3; 10 bases fit TRBD2. Germline loops: CDR1 SGHAT, CDR2 FQDESV (reference sequence). CDR3 length equals 16 residues. V shed 2 bases and J 3 bases; nucleotides not matched to a gene: 5.